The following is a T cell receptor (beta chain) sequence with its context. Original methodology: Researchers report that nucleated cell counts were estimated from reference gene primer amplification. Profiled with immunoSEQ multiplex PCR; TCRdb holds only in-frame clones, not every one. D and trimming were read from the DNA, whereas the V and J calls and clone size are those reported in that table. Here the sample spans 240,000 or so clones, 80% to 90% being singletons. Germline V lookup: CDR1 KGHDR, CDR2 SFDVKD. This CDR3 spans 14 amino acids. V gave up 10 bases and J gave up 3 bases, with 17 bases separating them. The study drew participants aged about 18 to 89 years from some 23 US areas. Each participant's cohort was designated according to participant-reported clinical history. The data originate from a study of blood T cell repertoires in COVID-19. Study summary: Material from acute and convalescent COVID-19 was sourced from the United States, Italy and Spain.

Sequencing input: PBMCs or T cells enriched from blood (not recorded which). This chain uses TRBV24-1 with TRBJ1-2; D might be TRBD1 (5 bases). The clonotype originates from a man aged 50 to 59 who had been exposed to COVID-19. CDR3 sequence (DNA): TGTGCCACTTCGACGCAGGGATTCCACTATGGCTACACCTTC. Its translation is CATSTQGFHYGYTF.